Shown below are 12 T cell receptor beta chains from a single sample sequenced in a study of neurological immune-mediated disorders. TCRdb re-analysed the 5' RACE reads in MiXCR, keeping a single row per CDR3 protein. The sample carries 15,000 or so distinct CDR3 sequences, approximately 13% recorded once. Source material: CD8+ T cells from blood. The receptors come from a female donor with HTLV-1-associated myelopathy (HAM/TSP).

Ten or more counts support this clonotype. The chain employs TRBV20-1 and TRBJ2-1; no clear D gene. V was shortened by 1 base and J by 4 bases, with 8 bases between the two germline ends. Per the germline V gene, CDR1 is DFQATT and CDR2 is SNEGSKA (reference sequence). This CDR3 region has 13 residues. As DNA, the CDR3 is TGCAGTGCTAGAGTGGTAAATTACAATGAGCAGTTCTTC. This sequence encodes CSARVVNYNEQFF.

Ten or more counts support this clonotype. The chain couples TRBV24-1 to TRBJ2-3, with D possibly being TRBD1 (5 bases). This CDR3 region has 13 residues. V was clipped by 3 bases and J by 5 bases, with 8 bases between them. Germline V gene data show CDR1 as KGHDR and CDR2 as SFDVKD. In DNA form, the CDR3 reads TGTGCCACCAGTGATCTCCAGGGAGATACGCAGTATTTT. It translates to CATSDLQGDTQYF.

This clonotype was recorded at least ten times. This chain connects TRBV6-5 to TRBJ2-3; weak D call: TRBD2 (6 bases). Between the trimmed V and J ends, which lost 3 bases and 4 bases, there was a span of 17 bases. Germline-derived CDR1 and CDR2 are MNHEY and SVGAGI. The CDR3 is made up of 16 amino acids. The CDR3 is CASSYGGSSRPDTQYF. CDR3 sequence (DNA): TGTGCCAGCAGTTATGGAGGGTCTAGCAGACCAGATACGCAGTATTTT.

This clonotype was found many times. The gene calls are TRBV9 and TRBJ1-2; the match to TRBD1 covers 9 bases. The CDR3 has 16 amino acids. Trimming cost V 4 bases and J 7 bases; bases outside gene matches: 14. Looked up from germline, CDR1 is SGDLS and CDR2 is YYNGEE. The CDR3 spells CASSPRTGVRLFGYTF. For the CDR3, the DNA is TGTGCCAGCAGCCCCAGGACAGGGGTCCGGCTCTTTGGCTACACCTTC. The full variable domain, completed using reference TRBV9 and TRBJ1-2, is DSGVTQTPKHLITATGQRVTLRCSPRSGDLSVYWYQQSLDQGLQFLIQYYNGEERAKGNILERFSAQQFPDLHSELNLSSLELGDSALYFCASSPRTGVRLFGYTFGSGTRLTVV.

This clonotype was seen repeatedly, ten times or more. The chain couples TRBV7-9 to TRBJ2-7, with 7 bases that match TRBD1. CDR3 length equals 13 residues. V trimming: 7 bases; J trimming: 3 bases; junction bases outside the gene matches: 6. Germline CDR1 and CDR2: SEHNR and FQNEAQ (reference sequence). CDR3 sequence reads: CASTDGTDYEQYF. Here the CDR3 DNA reads TGTGCCAGCACCGACGGGACAGACTACGAGCAGTACTTC.

Ten or more counts support this clonotype. The chain joins TRBV5-5 to TRBJ2-1, with TRBD1 as a possible D gene (5 bases). The CDR3 runs 14 residues. Trimming took 1 base from V and 5 from J, leaving 10 bases between them. In germline, CDR1 is SGHKS, CDR2 YYEKEE (reference sequence). CDR3 sequence (DNA): TGTGCCAGCAGCTTGTACGACAGCCACAATGAGCAGTTCTTC. It codes for CASSLYDSHNEQFF.

This clonotype was counted at least ten times. The chain recombines TRBV5-1 with TRBJ2-1, with TRBD1 identical over 9 bases. Looked up from germline, CDR1 is SGHRS and CDR2 is YFSETQ. The CDR3 is 15 amino acids. Trimming at V came to 2 bases and at J to 4 bases, leaving 4 bases not matched to a gene. Written as DNA, the CDR3 is TGCGCCAGCAGCTTAACAGGGGGCCCTTACAATGAGCAGTTCTTC. It is translated as CASSLTGGPYNEQFF.

At least ten counts were recorded for this clonotype. This chain links TRBV5-1 with TRBJ2-7; 9 bases agree with TRBD1. Germline-derived CDR1 and CDR2 are SGHRS and YFSETQ. The CDR3 totals 14 residues. After removal of 4 bases from V and 2 bases from J, the junction contained 4 bases not matched to a gene. The CDR3 reads CASSEGQGPYEQYF. Here the CDR3 DNA reads TGCGCCAGCAGCGAGGGACAGGGTCCCTACGAGCAGTACTTC.

This clonotype was seen ten or more times. The chain carries TRBV6-1 and TRBJ2-1, with D uncertain. The V end lost 3 bases, the J end lost 7 bases, and 1 base lay between the germline ends. The CDR3 loop spans 10 amino acids. Germline V gene lookup returns CDR1 MNHNS and CDR2 SASEGT. The CDR3 sequence is CASSDNEQFF. CDR3 DNA: TGTGCCAGCAGTGATAATGAGCAGTTCTTC.

This clonotype was observed many times. The CDR3, as DNA: TGTGCCAGCACCGAGTCTTGGGATGAGCAGTTCTTC. Protein sequence: CASTESWDEQFF. J is TRBJ2-1 and V is TRBV7-8, with D unresolved. The V end lost 7 bases, the J end lost 8 bases, and 12 bases lay between the germline ends. Per germline, CDR1 SGHVS and CDR2 FQNEAQ. This CDR3 has 12 residues. The variable domain in full, with the rest retrieved from reference TRBV7-8 and TRBJ2-1, is GAGVSQSPRYKVAKRGQDVALRCDPISGHVSLFWYQQALGQGPEFLTYFQNEAQLDKSGLPSDRFFAERPEGSVSTLKIQRTQQEDSAVYLCASTESWDEQFFGPGTRLTVL.

This clonotype was counted ten times or more. The chain combines TRBV4-1 with TRBJ1-6, with D perhaps TRBD1 (6 bases). CDR1 MGHRA and CDR2 YSYEKL come from the germline V gene. V was shortened by 0 bases and J by 6 bases, with 24 bases between the two germline ends. There are 20 residues in the CDR3. CDR3 amino acids: CASSQDLTGQSSLLNSPLHF. Written as DNA, the CDR3 is TGCGCCAGCAGCCAAGATCTTACAGGGCAAAGCTCTCTTCTTAATTCACCCCTCCACTTT.

This clonotype occurred many times. The chain recombines TRBV11-2 with TRBJ2-7, with 7 bases identical to TRBD2. Germline V gene lookup returns CDR1 SGHAT and CDR2 FQNNGV. CDR3 length: 14 residues. V lost 6 bases and J lost 3; bases outside the gene matches: 8. The CDR3 loop reads CASRTSGNLYEQYF. Written as DNA, the CDR3 is TGTGCCAGCAGGACAAGCGGGAATCTCTACGAGCAGTACTTC.